The rows below give T cell receptor beta chains drawn from one sample of a study of T-cell memory formation after mild COVID-19. TCRdb ran MiXCR on the 5' RACE reads and lists one entry per CDR3 protein. Of about 360,000 distinct CDR3 sequences in the sample, over 13% are singletons; the top ten hold less than 25%. Sequenced sample: PBMCs or a T cell subset sorted from them (not recorded which). The origin of the receptors is a man younger than 35 who had mild COVID-19 (a few samples of this study predate the infection). Cell type and time point are not known. Both conserved end residues are part of each CDR3. D genes are given only for firm matches. Size tells how often a clone was seen (once, few, many) or the class of an expanded clone, and some rows leave it out.

size: few; J: TRBJ2-1; V: TRBV11-2; D: TRBD2; CDR3: CASSLARGGSNEQFF; DNA: TGTGCCAGCAGCTTAGCTCGCGGGGGGTCGAATGAGCAGTTCTTC
size: few; J: TRBJ1-1; V: TRBV20-1; D: TRBD1; CDR3: CSASLTGGGTEAFF; DNA: TGCAGTGCTAGCCTGACAGGGGGAGGAACTGAAGCTTTCTTT
size: many; J: TRBJ2-4; V: TRBV5-1; D: -; CDR3: CASSLGVRNIQYF; DNA: TGCGCCAGCAGCTTGGGAGTACGTAACATTCAGTACTTC
size: few; J: TRBJ2-5; V: TRBV20-1; D: TRBD2; CDR3: CSAKTSGGTQYF; DNA: TGCAGTGCTAAGACTAGCGGGGGGACCCAGTACTTC
size: many; J: TRBJ2-4; V: TRBV4-3; D: -; CDR3: CASSQDLGTSNIQYF; DNA: TGCGCCAGCAGCCAAGATCTCGGTACCTCGAACATTCAGTACTTC
size: many; J: TRBJ2-7; V: TRBV20-1; D: -; CDR3: CSARVLGISYEQYF; DNA: TGCAGTGCCCGGGTCTTGGGCATTTCCTACGAGCAGTACTTC
size: few; J: TRBJ1-3; V: TRBV10-3; D: -; CDR3: CAVQAQNSGNTIYF; DNA: TGTGCCGTCCAGGCCCAAAACTCTGGAAACACCATATATTTT
size: -; J: TRBJ2-1; V: TRBV11-1; D: TRBD1; CDR3: CASSKQGGPYNEQFF; DNA: TGTGCCAGCAGCAAACAGGGGGGCCCATACAATGAGCAGTTCTTC
size: -; J: TRBJ1-2; V: TRBV6-5; D: TRBD1; CDR3: CASSRSGTDYGYTF; DNA: TGTGCCAGCAGTCGCTCCGGGACAGACTATGGCTACACCTTC
size: -; J: TRBJ1-1; V: TRBV20-1; D: -; CDR3: CSARGVEGNTEAFF; DNA: TGCAGTGCGAGAGGCGTTGAGGGGAACACTGAAGCTTTCTTT
size: -; J: TRBJ1-1; V: TRBV28; D: -; CDR3: CASSLLNRANTEAFF; DNA: TGTGCCAGCAGCCTTCTTAACAGGGCTAACACTGAAGCTTTCTTT
size: -; J: TRBJ1-2; V: TRBV7-2; D: TRBD1; CDR3: CASSPTQGSGYGYTF; DNA: TGTGCCAGCAGCCCAACACAGGGGAGTGGGTATGGCTACACCTTC
size: -; J: TRBJ1-6; V: TRBV15; D: TRBD1; CDR3: CATSTDRGGSPLHF; DNA: TGTGCCACCAGCACCGACAGGGGAGGATCACCCCTCCACTTT
size: many; J: TRBJ1-1; V: TRBV12-3/TRBV12-4; D: TRBD1; CDR3: CASRGDRGPTEAFF; DNA: TGTGCCAGCAGGGGGGACAGGGGACCCACTGAAGCTTTCTTT
size: once; J: TRBJ2-5; V: TRBV7-9; D: -; CDR3: CASSLAGFETQYF; DNA: TGTGCCAGCAGCTTAGCAGGGTTTGAGACCCAGTACTTC
size: -; J: TRBJ2-2; V: TRBV6-2/TRBV6-3; D: TRBD1; CDR3: CASSPHGQGAAGELFF; DNA: TGTGCCAGCAGTCCGCACGGACAGGGGGCTGCCGGGGAGCTGTTTTTT
size: few; J: TRBJ1-6; V: TRBV5-1; D: -; CDR3: CASSLQGTDSYNSPLHF; DNA: TGCGCCAGCAGCTTGCAAGGTACCGACTCCTATAATTCACCCCTCCACTTT
size: many; J: TRBJ1-1; V: TRBV7-9; D: TRBD1; CDR3: CASSLLGGRTEAFF; DNA: TGTGCCAGCAGCTTACTAGGGGGCCGCACTGAAGCTTTCTTT
size: many; J: TRBJ2-5; V: TRBV2; D: TRBD1; CDR3: CASGTEETQYF; DNA: TGTGCCAGCGGGACAGAAGAGACCCAGTACTTC
size: few; J: TRBJ2-4; V: TRBV9; D: -; CDR3: CASSGLAKNIQYF; DNA: TGTGCCAGCAGCGGACTAGCCAAAAACATTCAGTACTTC
size: few; J: TRBJ1-5; V: TRBV4-2; D: TRBD1; CDR3: CASSQAEGQGVRQPQHF; DNA: TGTGCCAGCAGCCAAGCGGAGGGACAGGGTGTCAGACAGCCCCAGCATTTT
size: few; J: TRBJ2-1; V: TRBV7-3; D: -; CDR3: CASSFIGGPVNEQFF; DNA: TGTGCCAGCAGCTTCATCGGGGGGCCGGTAAATGAGCAGTTCTTC
size: many; J: TRBJ1-2; V: TRBV5-1; D: -; CDR3: CASSLVPGRLGYTF; DNA: TGCGCCAGCAGCTTGGTCCCGGGGCGCCTTGGCTACACCTTC
size: few; J: TRBJ2-1; V: TRBV3-1; D: -; CDR3: CASTPSVAGRGSYNEQFF; DNA: TGTGCCAGCACCCCATCGGTAGCGGGCAGGGGATCCTACAATGAGCAGTTCTTC
size: few; J: TRBJ2-5; V: TRBV27; D: -; CDR3: CASSFSGGDETQYF; DNA: TGTGCCAGCAGTTTTTCCGGGGGCGATGAGACCCAGTACTTC
size: -; J: TRBJ2-5; V: TRBV27; D: -; CDR3: CASSSLSLWTGKETQYF; DNA: TGTGCCAGCAGTTCACTATCCCTGTGGACGGGAAAAGAGACCCAGTACTTC
size: few; J: TRBJ2-7; V: TRBV15; D: -; CDR3: CATSRPGYEQYF; DNA: TGTGCCACCAGCAGACCGGGGTACGAGCAGTACTTC
size: -; J: TRBJ1-1; V: TRBV5-1; D: -; CDR3: CASSLDMDTEAFF; DNA: TGCGCCAGCAGCTTGGACATGGACACTGAAGCTTTCTTT
size: few; J: TRBJ2-2; V: TRBV24-1; D: -; CDR3: CATSETTAANTGELFF; DNA: TGTGCCACCAGTGAGACGACAGCCGCGAACACCGGGGAGCTGTTTTTT
size: many; J: TRBJ2-3; V: TRBV7-2; D: TRBD2; CDR3: CASSLGLAGGPSSTDTQYF; DNA: TGTGCCAGCAGCTTAGGGCTAGCGGGGGGCCCTTCTAGCACAGATACGCAGTATTTT
size: many; J: TRBJ2-5; V: TRBV5-1; D: -; CDR3: CASSLEGGETQYF; DNA: TGCGCCAGCAGCTTGGAAGGAGGAGAGACCCAGTACTTC
size: -; J: TRBJ2-1; V: TRBV2; D: -; CDR3: CASSEDRSSYNEQFF; DNA: TGTGCCAGCAGTGAAGACAGGAGCTCCTACAATGAGCAGTTCTTC
size: -; J: TRBJ1-2; V: TRBV7-2; D: TRBD1; CDR3: CASSFDRVYGYTF; DNA: TGTGCCAGCAGCTTTGACAGGGTCTATGGCTACACCTTC
size: -; J: TRBJ2-1; V: TRBV29-1; D: TRBD1; CDR3: CSAEQGGEQFF; DNA: TGCAGCGCCGAACAGGGGGGTGAGCAGTTCTTC
size: many; J: TRBJ2-5; V: TRBV5-1; D: TRBD1; CDR3: CASSFWTGQETQYF; DNA: TGCGCCAGCAGCTTCTGGACAGGGCAGGAGACCCAGTACTTC
size: -; J: TRBJ2-7; V: TRBV10-3; D: TRBD1; CDR3: CAISATGEYEQYF; DNA: TGTGCCATCAGTGCTACAGGGGAGTACGAGCAGTACTTC
size: -; J: TRBJ2-2; V: TRBV7-3; D: TRBD1; CDR3: CASSLFSGGTGELFF; DNA: TGTGCCAGCAGCTTATTTTCAGGGGGAACCGGGGAGCTGTTTTTT
size: few; J: TRBJ2-3; V: TRBV9; D: -; CDR3: CASGQQGDTDTQYF; DNA: TGTGCCAGCGGCCAACAGGGCGACACAGATACGCAGTATTTT
size: -; J: TRBJ1-1; V: TRBV5-1; D: -; CDR3: CASSPAAGVMNTEAFF; DNA: TGCGCCAGCAGCCCGGCGGCGGGGGTCATGAACACTGAAGCTTTCTTT
size: many; J: TRBJ2-3; V: TRBV10-3; D: TRBD2; CDR3: CAMGGLSTDTQYF; DNA: TGTGCCATGGGGGGACTAAGCACAGATACGCAGTATTTT
size: few; J: TRBJ2-1; V: TRBV12-3/TRBV12-4; D: -; CDR3: CASLWQFASYNEQFF; DNA: TGTGCCAGCCTTTGGCAGTTCGCCTCCTACAATGAGCAGTTCTTC
size: -; J: TRBJ2-3; V: TRBV20-1; D: -; CDR3: CSARANKRKDTQYF; DNA: TGCAGTGCTAGAGCGAATAAGCGGAAAGATACGCAGTATTTT
size: -; J: TRBJ2-1; V: TRBV7-2; D: -; CDR3: CASSSRTTYNEQFF; DNA: TGTGCCAGCAGCTCCCGGACAACCTACAATGAGCAGTTCTTC
size: few; J: TRBJ2-1; V: TRBV15; D: -; CDR3: CATSSEEAEEQFF; DNA: TGTGCCACCAGCAGTGAAGAGGCTGAGGAGCAGTTCTTC
size: few; J: TRBJ2-3; V: TRBV7-9; D: TRBD2; CDR3: CASSSHIPGLGFTDTQYF; DNA: TGTGCCAGCAGCTCACACATTCCGGGACTAGGATTCACAGATACGCAGTATTTT
size: -; J: TRBJ1-1; V: TRBV7-2; D: -; CDR3: CASSQNMEVTEAFF; DNA: TGTGCCAGCAGCCAAAACATGGAGGTCACTGAAGCTTTCTTT
size: -; J: TRBJ1-1; V: TRBV30; D: -; CDR3: CAWKNLPTGHTEAFF; DNA: TGTGCCTGGAAAAACCTTCCGACAGGCCACACTGAAGCTTTCTTT
size: -; J: TRBJ2-3; V: TRBV12-3/TRBV12-4; D: -; CDR3: CASSPPRAGTDTQYF; DNA: TGTGCCAGCAGTCCTCCCCGGGCGGGCACAGATACGCAGTATTTT
size: few; J: TRBJ1-4; V: TRBV7-2; D: -; CDR3: CASSPIMGMGEKLFF; DNA: TGTGCCAGCAGCCCTATTATGGGGATGGGTGAAAAACTGTTTTTT
size: -; J: TRBJ1-1; V: TRBV6-5; D: -; CDR3: CASSSPRTDTEAFF; DNA: TGTGCCAGCAGTTCTCCCCGAACGGACACTGAAGCTTTCTTT
size: -; J: TRBJ2-3; V: TRBV7-2; D: -; CDR3: CASSRTTIPPHTDTQYF; DNA: TGTGCCAGCAGCCGGACGACTATCCCCCCCCACACAGATACGCAGTATTTT
size: many; J: TRBJ2-2; V: TRBV12-3/TRBV12-4; D: -; CDR3: CASSLQDVTGELFF; DNA: TGTGCCAGCAGTTTGCAGGATGTCACCGGGGAGCTGTTTTTT
size: -; J: TRBJ2-1; V: TRBV9; D: TRBD2; CDR3: CASSGEAGTTNEQFF; DNA: TGTGCCAGCAGCGGAGAAGCGGGGACCACCAATGAGCAGTTCTTC